Below, 26 T cell receptor beta chains from the same sample are listed, as sequenced in a study of shared clonotypes between healthy human individuals. Profiled with immunoSEQ multiplex PCR; TCRdb holds only in-frame clones, not every one. In the table there are about 2.3 million clones, roughly 92% of which are singletons. Source material: naive CD4+ T cells from PBMCs. Subset of the sample: CD45RA+ positively selected. These receptor sequences come from a man aged 18 to 29 in good health. Some clones in this sample may be carry-over from other donors' samples.

The chain's CDR3 is CASGPGGPGEQYF. Written as DNA, the CDR3 is TGTGCCAGCGGACCGGGAGGGCCGGGCGAGCAGTACTTC. This chain joins TRBV2 and TRBJ2-7; 8 bases are a match to TRBD2. The CDR3 spans 13 residues. The germline V gene encodes CDR1 SNHLY and CDR2 FYNNEI. V shed 8 bases and J 6 bases; nucleotides not matched to a gene: 9.

The chain joins TRBV6-1 to TRBJ2-7; 8 bases fit TRBD2. The trim removed 7 bases at V and 5 bases at J, leaving 10 bases unmatched. CDR1 and CDR2 (germline): MNHNS, SASEGT. This CDR3 is built from 14 residues. The CDR3 DNA follows: TGTGCCAGCATCCCCCGAGCGGGAGAACACGAGCAGTACTTC. This sequence encodes CASIPRAGEHEQYF.

J is TRBJ2-5 and V is TRBV6-1, with TRBD2 matching 12 bases. Germline V gives CDR1 MNHNS, CDR2 SASEGT. The CDR3 sequence is 15 residues long. With V trimmed by 7 bases and J by 4 bases, 7 bases remained unmatched. The DNA of the CDR3 is TGTGCCAGCAAGACTAGCGGGGGCCGGGGAGAGACCCAGTACTTC. Amino acid sequence: CASKTSGGRGETQYF.

The V call is TRBV5-1, the J call TRBJ1-3; D uncertain. Trimming took 0 bases from V and 1 from J, leaving 14 bases between them. CDR3 length equals 17 residues. Germline-derived CDR1 and CDR2 are SGHRS and YFSETQ. CDR3 nucleotides: TGCGCCAGCAGCTTGGCGTCGGATAAGAGGTCTGGAAACACCATATATTTT. Protein sequence: CASSLASDKRSGNTIYF.

The chain couples TRBV4-2 to TRBJ2-7, with D possibly matching TRBD2 (5 bases). This CDR3 has 14 amino acids. V gave up 4 bases and J gave up 0 bases, with 10 bases separating them. In germline, CDR1 is LGHNA, CDR2 YNFKEQ. CDR3 loop: CASSLRTPSYEQYF. DNA for the CDR3: TGTGCCAGCAGCCTTCGGACTCCCTCCTACGAGCAGTACTTC.

This clone was picked up one time. The chain links TRBV5-4 to TRBJ2-7; 7 nucleotides match TRBD1. This CDR3 comprises 14 residues. The V segment lost 6 bases and the J segment 0 bases; nucleotides outside the gene matches: 6. The germline V gene encodes CDR1 SGHNT and CDR2 YYREEE (reference sequence). The CDR3 spells CASTLTGSSYEQYF. As DNA, the CDR3 is TGTGCCAGCACTCTGACAGGGAGCTCCTACGAGCAGTACTTC.

The V call is TRBV5-1, the J call TRBJ2-1, with TRBD2 matching 14 bases. The V gene end was trimmed by 3 bases and the J gene end by 7 bases; junction bases not matched to a gene: 6. Germline V gene lookup returns CDR1 SGHRS and CDR2 YFSETQ. This CDR3 spans 16 amino acids. This CDR3 reads CASSSTSGRVGNEQFF. The DNA for the CDR3 is TGCGCCAGCAGCTCGACTAGCGGGAGGGTTGGGAATGAGCAGTTCTTC.

J is TRBJ1-1 and V is TRBV4-1; D is possibly TRBD1 (6 bases). Trimming removed 1 base from V and 4 bases from J, with 13 bases in between. Germline V gives CDR1 MGHRA, CDR2 YSYEKL. The CDR3 is 15 residues long. The CDR3 DNA reads as TGCGCCAGCAGCCAAGTTCAGGGGCTGGTCACTGAAGCTTTCTTT. Residues: CASSQVQGLVTEAFF.

This chain links TRBV18 with TRBJ2-2, with 7 bases fitting TRBD2. The germline gives CDR1 KGHSH, CDR2 LQKENI. The CDR3 has 16 amino acids. Losses at the gene ends were 5 bases for V and 7 bases for J; bases not matched to a gene: 13. The CDR3 nucleotides read TGTGCCAGCTCAATGTCGGCGGGAGCTTATAGCGGGGAGCTGTTTTTT. It is translated as CASSMSAGAYSGELFF.

The table lists this clone with a count of one. The CDR3 nucleotides are TGTGCCAGTGGACTAGCGGGAGTAGGCGGGGAGCTGTTTTTT. Its protein is CASGLAGVGGELFF. The chain couples TRBV19 to TRBJ2-2; 13 bases match TRBD2. This CDR3 has 14 residues. Germline V gene sequence: CDR1 LNHDA, CDR2 SQIVND (reference sequence). The J segment lost 7 bases and the V segment lost 8 bases, leaving 4 bases of the junction unmatched.

The chain is built from TRBV29-1 and TRBJ2-1; D perhaps matches TRBD1 (6 bases). The V gene lost 1 base and the J gene lost 6 bases, with 10 bases spanning the gap. This CDR3 spans 13 amino acids. The germline gives CDR1 SQVTM, CDR2 ANQGSEA. The CDR3, as DNA: TGCAGCGTTGAAGTGGGGGCTACCAATGAGCAGTTCTTC. Its protein is CSVEVGATNEQFF.

This chain joins TRBV30 and TRBJ1-2; 10 nucleotides line up with TRBD1. There are 14 residues in the CDR3. With 7 bases clipped from V and 4 bases from J, the junction kept 9 bases outside the gene matches. The germline V gene has CDR1 GTSNPN and CDR2 SVGIG (reference sequence). Written as DNA, the CDR3 is TGTGCCTTCTCGAGGGACAGGGGAATCTATGGCTACACCTTC. Translated: CAFSRDRGIYGYTF.

The V gene is TRBV30, the J gene TRBJ1-2, with a tentative D call TRBD1 (5 bases). Trimming took off 4 bases at V and 2 bases at J, with 14 bases between the two ends. Germline assignment: CDR1 GTSNPN and CDR2 SVGIG (reference sequence). The CDR3 has 14 residues. The chain's CDR3 is CAWTSGQTNYGYTF. In DNA form, the CDR3 reads TGTGCCTGGACTTCAGGGCAGACAAACTATGGCTACACCTTC.

The chain uses TRBV6-5 and TRBJ2-7, with 7 bases that match TRBD1. The CDR3 sequence is 15 residues long. CDR1 and CDR2 from the germline V gene are MNHEY and SVGAGI. The V gene end was trimmed by 0 bases and the J gene end by 1 base; junction bases not matched to a gene: 3. The DNA for the CDR3 is TGTGCCAGCAGTTACTCGGCCAGGGGGTCCTACGAGCAGTACTTC. Its protein product is CASSYSARGSYEQYF.

The rearrangement uses TRBV6-5 and TRBJ1-2; no reliable D call. This CDR3 is built from 11 residues. In germline, CDR1 is MNHEY, CDR2 SVGAGI. V was trimmed by 9 bases and J by 4 bases, leaving 9 bases between them. The CDR3 is CASSGSYGYTF. The CDR3 DNA is TGTGCCAGTTCAGGCTCCTATGGCTACACCTTC.

The rearrangement links TRBV6-1 to TRBJ2-1; D perhaps matches TRBD2 (6 bases). Trimming stripped 5 bases from V and 7 bases from J, with 12 bases between. Per the germline V gene, CDR1 is MNHNS and CDR2 is SASEGT. CDR3 length equals 13 residues. The CDR3 nucleotides read TGTGCCAGCAGTCCTTCTGGACTAAATGAGCAGTTCTTC. This codes for CASSPSGLNEQFF.

This chain uses TRBV25-1 with TRBJ2-7; D might be TRBD2 (6 bases). V lost 3 bases and J lost 4, with 19 bases in between. The CDR3 is 16 residues long. Germline CDR1 and CDR2: MGHDK and SYGVNS. For the CDR3, the DNA is TGTGCCAGCAGTGAGGGCGGGGCCCAAAACGGGTACGAGCAGTACTTC. This codes for CASSEGGAQNGYEQYF.

The chain employs TRBV27 and TRBJ1-2; 7 bases are shared with TRBD1. Germline V gives CDR1 MNHEY, CDR2 SMNVEV (reference sequence). With 3 bases clipped from V and 4 bases from J, the junction kept 11 bases outside the gene matches. There are 16 residues in the CDR3. CDR3 in amino acids: CASSLSGTAGTYGYTF. The CDR3 region has the DNA TGTGCCAGCAGTTTGTCCGGGACAGCTGGCACCTATGGCTACACCTTC.

DNA for the CDR3: TGTGCCAGTAGTCCCAGACAGGCCCGACAGCCCCAGCATTTT. Translating gives CASSPRQARQPQHF. The V call is TRBV19, the J call TRBJ1-5; weak D call: TRBD1 (6 bases). CDR3 length: 14 residues. Trimming shortened V by 5 bases and J by 7 bases, and 15 bases separated the two germline ends. The germline gives CDR1 LNHDA, CDR2 SQIVND (reference sequence).

About this clone itself: The same CDR3 arises from other DNA sequences in this sample as well. The rearrangement uses TRBV2 and TRBJ2-7, with D possibly being TRBD1 (5 bases). Trimming removed 6 bases from V and 4 bases from J, with 10 bases in between. Germline CDR1 SNHLY, CDR2 FYNNEI. The CDR3 has 12 amino acids. The CDR3 sequence: CASRGTGYEQYF. The CDR3 region has the DNA TGTGCCAGCAGAGGAACAGGATACGAGCAGTACTTC.

The chain couples TRBV6-5 to TRBJ1-2; maybe TRBD1 (5 bases). V dropped 6 bases and J dropped 8 bases, with 13 bases sitting between them. This CDR3 has 12 residues. Germline V CDR1 and CDR2: MNHEY, SVGAGI. The CDR3 DNA follows: TGTGCCAGCAGAAGGACACCTGGCGGCTACACCTTC. Translation gives CASRRTPGGYTF.

This chain connects TRBV28 to TRBJ1-5; 7 nucleotides agree with TRBD1. Germline V gene lookup returns CDR1 MDHEN and CDR2 SYDVKM. J lost 1 base, V lost 5 bases, and 11 bases had no gene match. The CDR3 has 17 residues. The CDR3 DNA follows: TGTGCCAGCAGTCCACCGACAGGGAGGTTAAGCAATCAGCCCCAGCATTTT. This sequence encodes CASSPPTGRLSNQPQHF. The full variable domain, with the rest looked up from reference TRBV28 and TRBJ1-5, is DVKVTQSSRYLVKRTGEKVFLECVQDMDHENMFWYRQDPGLGLRLIYFSYDVKMKEKGDIPEGYSVSREKKERFSLILESASTNQTSMYLCASSPPTGRLSNQPQHFGDGTRLSIL.

The J gene is TRBJ1-1, the V gene TRBV6-5; 8 bases line up with TRBD1. The V and J ends lost 6 bases and 5 bases, in that order; junction bases with no gene match: 8. This CDR3 region has 14 residues. The germline V gene encodes CDR1 MNHEY and CDR2 SVGAGI. CDR3 sequence reads: CASRSGQGLTEAFF. CDR3 in DNA: TGTGCCAGCAGAAGTGGACAGGGATTAACTGAAGCTTTCTTT.

This sequence joins TRBV9 and TRBJ1-2; possible D gene TRBD1, 5 bases. V lost 0 bases to trimming and J lost 0 bases, with 9 bases between them. Germline CDR1 and CDR2: SGDLS and YYNGEE. The CDR3 loop spans 15 amino acids. In DNA, the CDR3 is TGTGCCAGCAGCGTAGGGGCAGGGCCTAACTATGGCTACACCTTC. This sequence encodes CASSVGAGPNYGYTF. Together with reference TRBV9 and TRBJ1-2, the CDR3 gives the full variable domain: DSGVTQTPKHLITATGQRVTLRCSPRSGDLSVYWYQQSLDQGLQFLIQYYNGEERAKGNILERFSAQQFPDLHSELNLSSLELGDSALYFCASSVGAGPNYGYTFGSGTRLTVV.

The chain joins TRBV28 to TRBJ2-6; D remains ambiguous. The CDR3 is 15 residues long. The germline gives CDR1 MDHEN, CDR2 SYDVKM. V was cut by 7 bases and J by 1 base, with 11 bases left in between. In nucleotides, the CDR3 is TGTGCCAGCACTTCGGGTGGGTCTGGGGCCAACGTCCTGACTTTC. It encodes CASTSGGSGANVLTF.

This rearrangement joins TRBV7-2 to TRBJ2-4; the D is unclear. V dropped 4 bases and J dropped 0 bases, with 10 bases sitting between them. The V gene's germline CDR1 is SGHTA and CDR2 FQGNSA. The CDR3 contains 15 residues. The DNA for the CDR3 is TGTGCCAGCAGCTCCTCTGTGGTAGCCAAAAACATTCAGTACTTC. It yields the protein CASSSSVVAKNIQYF.